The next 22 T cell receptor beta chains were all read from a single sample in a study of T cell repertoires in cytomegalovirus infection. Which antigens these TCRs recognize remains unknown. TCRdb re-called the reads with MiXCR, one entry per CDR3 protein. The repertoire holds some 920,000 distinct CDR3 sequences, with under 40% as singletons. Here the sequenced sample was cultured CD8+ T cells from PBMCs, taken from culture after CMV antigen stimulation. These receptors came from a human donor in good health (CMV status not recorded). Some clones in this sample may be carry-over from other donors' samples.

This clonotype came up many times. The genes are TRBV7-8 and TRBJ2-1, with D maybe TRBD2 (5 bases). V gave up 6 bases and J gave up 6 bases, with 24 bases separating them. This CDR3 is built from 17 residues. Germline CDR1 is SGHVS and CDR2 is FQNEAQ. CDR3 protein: CASRLRRLRRRVNEQFF. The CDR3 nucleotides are TGTGCCAGCAGGTTAAGACGACTACGCCGAAGAGTCAATGAGCAGTTCTTC.

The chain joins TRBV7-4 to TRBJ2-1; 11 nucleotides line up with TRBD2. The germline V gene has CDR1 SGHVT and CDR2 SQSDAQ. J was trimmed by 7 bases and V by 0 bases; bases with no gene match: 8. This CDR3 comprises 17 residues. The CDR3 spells CASSLAQTSGKSNEQFF. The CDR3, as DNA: TGTGCCAGCAGCTTAGCCCAGACTAGCGGGAAAAGTAATGAGCAGTTCTTC.

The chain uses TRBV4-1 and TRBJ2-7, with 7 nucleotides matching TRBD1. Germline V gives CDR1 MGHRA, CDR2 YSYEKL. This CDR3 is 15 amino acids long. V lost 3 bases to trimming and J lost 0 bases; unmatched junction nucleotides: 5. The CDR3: CASSQETGSSYEQYV. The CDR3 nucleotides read TGCGCCAGCAGCCAGGAGACAGGGAGCTCCTACGAGCAGTACGTC.

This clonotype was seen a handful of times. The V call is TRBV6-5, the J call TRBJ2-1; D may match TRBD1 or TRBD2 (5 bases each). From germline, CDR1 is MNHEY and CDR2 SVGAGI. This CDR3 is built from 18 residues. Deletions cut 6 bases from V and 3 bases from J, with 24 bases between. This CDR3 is CASSFHSEGTNLYNEQFF. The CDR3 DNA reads TGTGCCAGCAGCTTTCATAGCGAGGGGACCAACCTCTACAATGAGCAGTTCTTC.

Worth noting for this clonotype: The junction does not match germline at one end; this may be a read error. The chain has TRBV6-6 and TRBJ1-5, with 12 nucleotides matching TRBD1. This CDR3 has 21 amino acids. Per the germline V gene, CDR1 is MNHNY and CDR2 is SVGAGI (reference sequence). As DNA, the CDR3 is TGTGCCAACAGTTACTCGGGGGACAGGGGGCCAGGGGGCTATAGCAATCAGCCCCAGCATTTT. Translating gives CANSYSGDRGPGGYSNQPQHF.

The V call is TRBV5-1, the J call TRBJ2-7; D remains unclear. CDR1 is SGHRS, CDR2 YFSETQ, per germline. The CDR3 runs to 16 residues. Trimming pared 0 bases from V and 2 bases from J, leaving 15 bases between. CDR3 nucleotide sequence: TGCGCCAGCAGCTTGGTGGGTAATCCCCAGCCCTACGAGCAGTACGTC. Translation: CASSLVGNPQPYEQYV.

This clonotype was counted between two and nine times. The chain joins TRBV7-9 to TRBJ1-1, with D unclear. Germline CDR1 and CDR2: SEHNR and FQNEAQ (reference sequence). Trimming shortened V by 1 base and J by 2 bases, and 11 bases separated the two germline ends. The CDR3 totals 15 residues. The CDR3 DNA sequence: TGTGCCAGCAGCTTAGACTCGGGGTTAAACACTGAAGCTTTCTTT. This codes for CASSLDSGLNTEAFF.

CDR3 in DNA: TGTGCCAGCACTACAGGGGGTCGCACTGAAGCTTTCTTT. Its translation is CASTTGGRTEAFF. The gene calls are TRBV19 and TRBJ1-1; 8 bases fit TRBD1. The J segment lost 4 bases and the V segment lost 9 bases, leaving 7 bases of the junction unmatched. CDR3 size: 13 residues. Germline V lookup: CDR1 LNHDA, CDR2 SQIVND (reference sequence). The entire variable domain, with the rest obtained from reference TRBV19 and TRBJ1-1, is as follows: DGGITQSPKYLFRKEGQNVTLSCEQNLNHDAMYWYRQDPGQGLRLIYYSQIVNDFQKGDIAEGYSVSREKKESFPLTVTSAQKNPTAFYLCASTTGGRTEAFFGQGTRLTVV.

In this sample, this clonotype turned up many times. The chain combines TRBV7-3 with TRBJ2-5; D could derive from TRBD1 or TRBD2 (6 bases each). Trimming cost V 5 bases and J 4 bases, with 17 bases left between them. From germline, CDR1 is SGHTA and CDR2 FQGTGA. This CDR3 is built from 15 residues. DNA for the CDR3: TGTGCCAGCAGCACCGTTGGGGGGCGCTTAGAGACCCAGTACTTC. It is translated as CASSTVGGRLETQYF.

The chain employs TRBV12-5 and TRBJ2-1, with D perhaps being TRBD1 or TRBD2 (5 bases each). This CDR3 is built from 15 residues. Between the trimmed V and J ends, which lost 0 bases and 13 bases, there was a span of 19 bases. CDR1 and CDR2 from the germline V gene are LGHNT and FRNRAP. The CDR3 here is CASGLVPGTAEPQFF. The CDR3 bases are TGTGCTAGTGGTTTGGTACCCGGGACGGCCGAGCCTCAGTTCTTC. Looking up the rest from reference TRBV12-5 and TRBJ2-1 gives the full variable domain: DARVTQTPRHKVTEMGQEVTMRCQPILGHNTVFWYRQTMMQGLELLAYFRNRAPLDDSGMPKDRFSAEMPDATLATLKIQPSEPRDSAVYFCASGLVPGTAEPQFFGPGTRLTVL.

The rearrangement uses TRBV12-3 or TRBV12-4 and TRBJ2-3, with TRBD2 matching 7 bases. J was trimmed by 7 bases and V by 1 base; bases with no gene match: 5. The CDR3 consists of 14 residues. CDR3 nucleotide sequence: TGTGCCAGCAGTTTAGGACTAGCCCCTCATACGCAGTATTTT. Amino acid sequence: CASSLGLAPHTQYF.

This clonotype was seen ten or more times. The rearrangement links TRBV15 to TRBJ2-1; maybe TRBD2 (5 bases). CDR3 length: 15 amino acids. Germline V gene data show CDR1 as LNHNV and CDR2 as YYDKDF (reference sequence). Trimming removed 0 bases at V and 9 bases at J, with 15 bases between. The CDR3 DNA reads TGTGCCACCAGCAGAGATCTAGGTCTAGCAGTTGAGCAGTTCTTC. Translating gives CATSRDLGLAVEQFF.

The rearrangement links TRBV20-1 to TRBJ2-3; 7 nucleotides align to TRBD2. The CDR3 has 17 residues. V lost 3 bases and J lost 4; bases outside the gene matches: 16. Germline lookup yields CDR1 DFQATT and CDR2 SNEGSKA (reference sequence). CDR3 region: CSARSAPSGLLSDTQYF. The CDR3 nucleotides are TGCAGTGCTAGGTCCGCCCCTAGCGGCCTATTGTCAGATACGCAGTATTTT.

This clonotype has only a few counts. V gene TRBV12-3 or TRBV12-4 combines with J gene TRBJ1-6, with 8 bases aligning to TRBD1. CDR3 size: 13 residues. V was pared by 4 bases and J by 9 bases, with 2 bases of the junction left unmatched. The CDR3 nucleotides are TGTGCCAGCAGTTCAGGGGGCAGTTCACCCCTCCACTTT. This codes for CASSSGGSSPLHF.

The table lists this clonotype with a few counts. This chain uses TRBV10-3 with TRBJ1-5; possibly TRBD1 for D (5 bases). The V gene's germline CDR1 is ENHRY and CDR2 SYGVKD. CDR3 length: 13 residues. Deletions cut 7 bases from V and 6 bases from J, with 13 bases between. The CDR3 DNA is TGTGCCATCACCGACAGCATTGGTCAGCCCCAGCATTTT. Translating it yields CAITDSIGQPQHF.

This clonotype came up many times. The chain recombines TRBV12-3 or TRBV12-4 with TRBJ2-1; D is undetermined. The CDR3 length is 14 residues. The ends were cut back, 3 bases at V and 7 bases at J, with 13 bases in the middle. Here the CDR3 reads CASSLVGPRNEQFF. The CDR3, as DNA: TGTGCCAGCAGTTTGGTAGGGCCAAGGAATGAGCAGTTCTTC.

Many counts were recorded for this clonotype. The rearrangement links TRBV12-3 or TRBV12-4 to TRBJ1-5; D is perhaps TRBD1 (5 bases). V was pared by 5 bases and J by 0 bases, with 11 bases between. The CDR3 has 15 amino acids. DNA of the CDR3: TGTGCCAGCAGTCCGGGACTGAGTAGCAATCAGCCCCAGCATTTT. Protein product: CASSPGLSSNQPQHF.

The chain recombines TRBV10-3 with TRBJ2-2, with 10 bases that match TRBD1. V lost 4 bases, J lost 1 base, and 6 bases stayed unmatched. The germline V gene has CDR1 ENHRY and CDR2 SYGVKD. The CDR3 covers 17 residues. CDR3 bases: TGTGCCATCAGTGGACCGGGACAGGGGATGAACACCGGGGAGCTGTTTTTT. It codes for CAISGPGQGMNTGELFF.

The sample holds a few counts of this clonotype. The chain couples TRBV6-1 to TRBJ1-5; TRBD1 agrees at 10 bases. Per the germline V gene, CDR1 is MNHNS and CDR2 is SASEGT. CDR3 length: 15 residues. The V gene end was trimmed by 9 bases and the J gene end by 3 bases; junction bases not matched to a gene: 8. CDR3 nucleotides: TGTGCCAGTTCCGGGACAGGGGCCCTCAATCAGCCCCAGCATTTT. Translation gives CASSGTGALNQPQHF.

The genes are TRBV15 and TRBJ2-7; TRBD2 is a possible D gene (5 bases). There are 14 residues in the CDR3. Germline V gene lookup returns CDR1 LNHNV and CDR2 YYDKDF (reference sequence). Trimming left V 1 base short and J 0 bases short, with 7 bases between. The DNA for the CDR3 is TGTGCCACCAGCAGAGGAGACTACTCCTACGAGCAGTACTTC. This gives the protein CATSRGDYSYEQYF.

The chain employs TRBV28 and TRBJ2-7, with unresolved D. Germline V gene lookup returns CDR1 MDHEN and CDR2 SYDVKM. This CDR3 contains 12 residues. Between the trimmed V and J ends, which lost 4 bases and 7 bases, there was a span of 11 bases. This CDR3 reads CASSSPAREQYV. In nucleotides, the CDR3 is TGTGCCAGCAGTTCACCTGCTAGGGAGCAGTACGTC.

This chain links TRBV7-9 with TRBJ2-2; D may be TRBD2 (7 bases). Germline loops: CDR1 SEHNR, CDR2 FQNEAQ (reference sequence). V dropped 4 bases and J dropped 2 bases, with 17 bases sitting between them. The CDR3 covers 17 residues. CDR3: CASSSTIGGDNTGELFF. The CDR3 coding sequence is TGTGCCAGCAGCTCTACAATAGGGGGGGACAACACCGGGGAGCTGTTTTTT.